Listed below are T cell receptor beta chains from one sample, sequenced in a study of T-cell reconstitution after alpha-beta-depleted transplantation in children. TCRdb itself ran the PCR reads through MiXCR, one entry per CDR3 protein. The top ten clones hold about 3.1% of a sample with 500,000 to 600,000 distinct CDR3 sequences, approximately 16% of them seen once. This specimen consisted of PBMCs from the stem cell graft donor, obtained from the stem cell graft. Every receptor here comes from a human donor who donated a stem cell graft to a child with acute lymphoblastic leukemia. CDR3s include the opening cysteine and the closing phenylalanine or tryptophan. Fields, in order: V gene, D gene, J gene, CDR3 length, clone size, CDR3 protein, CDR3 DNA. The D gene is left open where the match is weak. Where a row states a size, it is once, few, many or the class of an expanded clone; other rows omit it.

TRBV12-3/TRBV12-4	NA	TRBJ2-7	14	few	CASSPPNRAYEQYF	TGTGCCAGCAGTCCCCCTAACAGGGCTTACGAGCAGTACTTC
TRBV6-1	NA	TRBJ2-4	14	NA	CASSEVQGQNIQYF	TGTGCCAGCAGTGAAGTACAGGGCCAAAACATTCAGTACTTC
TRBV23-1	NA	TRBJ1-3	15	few	CASSQGPQHGNTIYF	TGCGCCAGCAGTCAAGGTCCACAGCATGGAAACACCATATATTTT
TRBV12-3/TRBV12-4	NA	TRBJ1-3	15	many	CASSLMGLSGNTIYF	TGTGCCAGCAGTTTAATGGGACTCTCTGGAAACACCATATATTTT
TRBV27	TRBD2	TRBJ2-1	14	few	CASSFGTSLNEQFF	TGTGCCAGCAGTTTCGGGACTAGTTTAAATGAGCAGTTCTTC
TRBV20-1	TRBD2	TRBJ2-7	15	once	CSAPSGRLGDYEQYF	TGCAGTGCTCCCAGCGGGAGGTTGGGGGACTACGAGCAGTACTTC
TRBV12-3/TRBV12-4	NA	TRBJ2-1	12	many	CASTPGNNEQFF	TGTGCCAGCACTCCGGGGAACAATGAGCAGTTCTTC
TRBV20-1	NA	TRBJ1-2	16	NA	CSARGTDSFIGYGYTF	TGCAGTGCTAGAGGGACAGATTCTTTCATTGGGTATGGCTACACCTTC
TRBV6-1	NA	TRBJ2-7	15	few	CASSEGFQVAHEQYF	TGTGCCAGCAGTGAAGGTTTCCAGGTCGCCCACGAGCAGTACTTC
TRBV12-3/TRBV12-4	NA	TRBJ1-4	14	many	CASSGQATNEKLFF	TGTGCCAGCTCAGGGCAAGCAACTAATGAAAAACTGTTTTTT
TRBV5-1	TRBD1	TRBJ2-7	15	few	CASSSPGQGRYEQYF	TGCGCCAGCAGCTCTCCGGGACAGGGAAGGTACGAGCAGTACTTC
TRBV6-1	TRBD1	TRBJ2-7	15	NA	CASRTGRGQGIEQYF	TGTGCCAGCAGGACCGGCCGGGGACAGGGTATCGAGCAGTACTTC
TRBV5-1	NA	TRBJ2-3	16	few	CASTPRASASTDTQYF	TGCGCCAGCACCCCGAGGGCTAGCGCGAGCACAGATACGCAGTATTTT
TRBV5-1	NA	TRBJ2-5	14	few	CASLQSSASETQYF	TGCGCCAGCCTGCAATCCTCGGCGTCGGAGACCCAGTACTTC
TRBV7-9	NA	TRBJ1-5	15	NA	CASSLGGVENQPQHF	TGTGCCAGCAGCTTAGGGGGCGTGGAAAATCAGCCCCAGCATTTT
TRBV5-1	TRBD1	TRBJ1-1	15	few	CASSGGQGMNTEAFF	TGCGCCAGCAGCGGAGGACAGGGGATGAACACTGAAGCTTTCTTT
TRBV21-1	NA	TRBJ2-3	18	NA	CASSKVPWTRQSTDTQYF	TGTGCCAGCAGCAAAGTGCCTTGGACGCGTCAATCCACAGATACGCAGTATTTT
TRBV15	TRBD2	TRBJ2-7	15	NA	CATSHGLVEAYEQYF	TGTGCCACCAGCCATGGACTAGTTGAGGCCTACGAGCAGTACTTC
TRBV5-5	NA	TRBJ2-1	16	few	CASSLLLVAPYNEQFF	TGTGCCAGCAGCTTGTTACTAGTGGCTCCCTACAATGAGCAGTTCTTC
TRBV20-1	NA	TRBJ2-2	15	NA	CSARVAGLGGGELFF	TGCAGTGCTAGAGTGGCCGGCCTGGGTGGTGGGGAGCTGTTTTTT
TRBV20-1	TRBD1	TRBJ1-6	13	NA	CSAGVRGSSPLHF	TGCAGTGCGGGGGTCAGGGGGAGTTCACCCCTCCACTTT
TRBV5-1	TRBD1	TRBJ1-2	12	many	CASRGQGYGYTF	TGCGCCAGCAGGGGACAGGGGTATGGCTACACCTTC
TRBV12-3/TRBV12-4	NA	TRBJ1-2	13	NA	CASSLVGHYGYTF	TGTGCCAGCAGTTTGGTGGGGCACTATGGCTACACCTTC
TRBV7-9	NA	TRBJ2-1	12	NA	CASSGPLNEQFF	TGTGCCAGCAGTGGCCCCTTAAATGAGCAGTTCTTC
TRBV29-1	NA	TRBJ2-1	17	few	CSVDGGVYGRGYNEQFF	TGCAGCGTTGATGGGGGCGTCTATGGAAGGGGCTACAATGAGCAGTTCTTC